Given below is one T cell receptor (beta chain) in context. The sample is drawn from a study of shared clonotypes between healthy human individuals. The study drew all its donors from Caucasian adults living in Nashville, Tennessee. The CDR3 is 18 residues long. With V trimmed by 1 base and J by 0 bases, 11 bases remained unmatched. The germline gives CDR1 SGHDN, CDR2 FVKESK. This table comes from immunoSEQ multiplex PCR, and its TCRdb copy is limited to in-frame clones, with some not included. The sample has about 470,000 clones, 70% to 80% seen once; the top ten hold less than 15%. Sequenced input: PBMCs. The J gene is TRBJ1-2, the V gene TRBV14; 7 nucleotides match TRBD1. The clonotype was recovered from a woman aged 40 to 55 in good health. Some clones in this sample may be carry-over from other donors' samples. The CDR3 bases are TGTGCCAGCAGCCAAGTGGCCGGCAGGGGGACCCCTAACTATGGCTACACCTTC. Amino acid sequence: CASSQVAGRGTPNYGYTF.